Shown below are 26 T cell receptor beta chains from a single sample sequenced in a study of blood T cell repertoires in COVID-19. The repertoire was sequenced with immunoSEQ multiplex PCR; TCRdb's copy has only in-frame clones and lacks some. The sample yields a few hundred thousand clones, more than 85% seen once. Sequencing was carried out using peripheral blood. The receptors stem from a woman aged 50 to 65 with COVID-19, enrolled during active disease.

The chain joins TRBV6-6 to TRBJ1-1; tentative D call: TRBD1 (5 bases). Germline V gene sequence: CDR1 MNHNY, CDR2 SVGAGI (reference sequence). V lost 6 bases and J lost 7, with 15 bases in between. The CDR3 has 13 residues. The CDR3 DNA is TGTGCCAGCAGCCCCAGGGATCTGATTGAAGCTTTCTTT. As protein: CASSPRDLIEAFF.

This clone was detected only once. The rearrangement links TRBV19 to TRBJ2-2, with 9 bases that match TRBD2. CDR3 length equals 14 residues. V was clipped by 6 bases and J by 9 bases; unmatched bases: 8. Germline loops: CDR1 LNHDA, CDR2 SQIVND (reference sequence). The CDR3, as DNA: TGTGCCAGTAGAGCGGGGGGCGGTTCCAGGGAGCTGTTTTTT. This encodes CASRAGGGSRELFF.

The chain has TRBV7-2 and TRBJ1-2; 11 nucleotides agree with TRBD1. The CDR3 has 16 amino acids. Germline CDR1 SGHTA, CDR2 FQGNSA. V dropped 1 base and J dropped 8; count of bases not matched to a gene: 9. This chain's CDR3 is CASSLVGTGGIRGYTF. CDR3 coding DNA: TGTGCCAGCAGCTTAGTCGGGACAGGGGGTATACGGGGCTACACCTTC.

The chain employs TRBV14 and TRBJ2-7; 8 bases are shared with TRBD1. The CDR3 loop spans 17 amino acids. V dropped 1 base and J dropped 4; count of bases not matched to a gene: 12. From germline, CDR1 is SGHDN and CDR2 FVKESK. The CDR3 is CASSQVPFAGGAYEQYF. CDR3 DNA: TGTGCCAGCAGCCAAGTTCCCTTTGCAGGGGGCGCGTACGAGCAGTACTTC. The full variable domain, its missing parts supplied by reference TRBV14 and TRBJ2-7, is EAGVTQFPSHSVIEKGQTVTLRCDPISGHDNLYWYRRVMGKEIKFLLHFVKESKQDESGMPNNRFLAERTGGTYSTLKVQPAELEDSGVYFCASSQVPFAGGAYEQYFGPGTRLTVT.

J is TRBJ2-6 and V is TRBV19; TRBD2 is a possible D gene (7 bases). Germline CDR1 is LNHDA and CDR2 is SQIVND (reference sequence). The CDR3 totals 18 residues. V was trimmed by 3 bases and J by 0 bases, leaving 15 bases between them. DNA for the CDR3: TGTGCCAGTAGTATTGAGGGGGGGACCTACTCTGGGGCCAACGTCCTGACTTTC. Translating gives CASSIEGGTYSGANVLTF.

This clone was recorded a few times. V and J are TRBV5-8 and TRBJ2-7, with 9 nucleotides matching TRBD1. After removal of 4 bases from V and 0 bases from J, the junction contained 5 bases not matched to a gene. CDR1 and CDR2 (germline): SGHTS, YDEGEE. CDR3 length: 15 residues. CDR3 nucleotide sequence: TGTGCCAGCAGCCCCCGGGACAGGGACTCCTACGAGCAGTACTTC. Translation gives CASSPRDRDSYEQYF.

CDR3 DNA sequence: TGTGCCAGCAAGACAAGCAATCAGCCCCAGCATTTT. Its protein product is CASKTSNQPQHF. V usage is TRBV28 and J usage is TRBJ1-5; D ambiguous. Germline assignment: CDR1 MDHEN and CDR2 SYDVKM. The CDR3 extends over 12 amino acids. Trimming left V 7 bases short and J 1 base short, with 5 bases between.

V usage is TRBV7-8 and J usage is TRBJ2-2; 9 bases align to TRBD2. The germline gives CDR1 SGHVS, CDR2 FQNEAQ. The ends lost 5 bases at V and 0 bases at J; junction bases unmatched: 13. The CDR3 is 19 residues long. Here the CDR3 reads CASSPRESGGIPNTGELFF. The CDR3 coding sequence is TGTGCCAGCAGCCCTCGGGAGAGCGGGGGGATTCCGAACACCGGGGAGCTGTTTTTT.

The chain couples TRBV11-2 to TRBJ2-2; no clear D. Trimming pared 5 bases from V and 3 bases from J, leaving 7 bases between. This CDR3 has 13 residues. Germline CDR1 SGHAT, CDR2 FQNNGV. CDR3 in amino acids: CASSPIDTGELFF. DNA of the CDR3: TGTGCCAGCAGCCCCATTGACACCGGGGAGCTGTTTTTT.

The V gene is TRBV4-3, the J gene TRBJ2-2, with TRBD2 identical over 8 bases. V dropped 6 bases and J dropped 1; count of bases not matched to a gene: 7. The CDR3 has 16 amino acids. Germline CDR1 is LGHNA and CDR2 is YSLEER. The CDR3 sequence: CASRGSSGVNTGELFF. The CDR3 DNA is TGCGCCAGCAGAGGGAGTAGCGGGGTGAACACCGGGGAGCTGTTTTTT.

The chain links TRBV18 to TRBJ2-1; 10 positions match TRBD1. V lost 3 bases and J lost 12; bases outside the gene matches: 17. CDR3 size: 17 residues. Germline V gene lookup returns CDR1 KGHSH and CDR2 LQKENI. DNA of the CDR3: TGTGCCAGCTCACCCCCTCCCCGAGGACAGGGGGACTTTCTGCAGTTCTTC. It yields the protein CASSPPPRGQGDFLQFF.

The chain employs TRBV21-1 and TRBJ2-7; the table's D call TRBD1 went unverified against the DNA. TRBV21-1 is a known pseudogene. CDR3 length: 13 residues. CDR3 protein: CASSNADSYEQYF. The CDR3 nucleotides are TGTGCCAGCAGCAACGCAGACTCCTACGAGCAGTACTTC.

CDR3 sequence: CASSPKRWEASGTDTQYF. The CDR3 DNA reads as TGTGCCAGCAGTCCCAAGCGATGGGAGGCTTCTGGCACAGATACGCAGTATTTT. The V call is TRBV6-6, the J call TRBJ2-3, with TRBD2 as a possible D gene (6 bases). The CDR3 runs to 18 residues. The V and J ends lost 5 bases and 1 base respectively, with 22 bases between them. CDR1 and CDR2 (germline): MNHNY, SVGAGI (reference sequence).

The chain employs TRBV7-3 and TRBJ1-6, with a tentative D call TRBD1 (5 bases). The CDR3 is made up of 14 amino acids. V was pared by 3 bases and J by 10 bases, with 13 bases between. Germline lookup yields CDR1 SGHTA and CDR2 FQGTGA. The CDR3 spells CASSFLGHRSPLHF. The DNA for the CDR3 is TGTGCCAGCAGCTTCCTAGGCCACAGGTCACCCCTCCACTTT.

V gene TRBV5-1 combines with J gene TRBJ2-2, with D possibly matching TRBD2 (6 bases). CDR1 is SGHRS and CDR2 is YFSETQ in the germline V gene. V was trimmed by 5 bases and J by 5 bases, leaving 7 bases between them. This CDR3 comprises 12 residues. CDR3 sequence (DNA): TGCGCCAGCAGGGGGGGAACCGGGGAGCTGTTTTTT. Amino acid sequence: CASRGGTGELFF.

The CDR3, as DNA: TGTGCCAGCAGCCCTCCGGGGACAGGGGGATTTTTAGCTAATGAAAAACTGTTTTTT. Its protein product is CASSPPGTGGFLANEKLFF. The chain recombines TRBV5-6 with TRBJ1-4, with 11 bases aligning to TRBD1. CDR3 length: 19 amino acids. Germline loops: CDR1 SGHDT, CDR2 YYEEEE. The V segment lost 4 bases and the J segment 3 bases; nucleotides outside the gene matches: 14.

The chain is built from TRBV5-1 and TRBJ1-6; a weak D match, TRBD1 (6 bases). V was pared by 4 bases and J by 7 bases, with 12 bases between. The CDR3 is 14 amino acids. Looked up from germline, CDR1 is SGHRS and CDR2 is YFSETQ. The CDR3 protein is CASSLGQYNSPLHF. In DNA, the CDR3 is TGCGCCAGCAGCCTTGGACAGTACAATTCACCCCTCCACTTT.

J is TRBJ2-1 and V is TRBV5-4, with TRBD2 matching over 7 bases. The CDR3 runs to 17 residues. With 3 bases clipped from V and 0 bases from J, the junction kept 9 bases outside the gene matches. Germline values: CDR1 SGHNT, CDR2 YYREEE (reference sequence). The CDR3 DNA reads as TGTGCCAGCAGCTGGGATGCGGGGGTGAGCTCCTACAATGAGCAGTTCTTC. It encodes CASSWDAGVSSYNEQFF.

This clone was observed a few times. The chain recombines TRBV6-2 or TRBV6-3 with TRBJ1-2; D gene unclear. The CDR3 is made up of 19 amino acids. Trimming removed 6 bases from V and 0 bases from J, with 26 bases in between. CDR1 and CDR2 (germline): MNHEY, SVGEGT. In DNA form, the CDR3 reads TGTGCCAGCAGCCCCCGCCTCCGACCGGGAGGGTATCCTAACTATGGCTACACCTTC. It codes for CASSPRLRPGGYPNYGYTF.

The CDR3 nucleotides are TGCAGCGTTACTAGGTTCGACGGCAACTATGGCTACACCTTC. It codes for CSVTRFDGNYGYTF. The chain has TRBV29-1 and TRBJ1-2; D gene unclear. Germline V gene sequence: CDR1 SQVTM, CDR2 ANQGSEA. This CDR3 region has 14 residues. Trimming shortened V by 5 bases and J by 2 bases, and 15 bases separated the two germline ends.

The rearrangement links TRBV6-2 or TRBV6-3 to TRBJ2-3; D may be TRBD1 (6 bases). The V and J ends lost 0 bases and 0 bases respectively, with 7 bases between them. This CDR3 has 15 amino acids. The germline V gene encodes CDR1 MNHEY and CDR2 SVGEGT. This CDR3 is CASSYSRGSTDTQYF. The CDR3 region has the DNA TGTGCCAGCAGTTACTCGAGGGGGAGCACAGATACGCAGTATTTT.

This clone was recorded once. The chain combines TRBV19 with TRBJ1-2, with D possibly being TRBD1 (5 bases). The CDR3 is made up of 14 amino acids. V lost 1 base and J 5 bases, leaving 11 bases between the germline ends. CDR1 and CDR2 from the germline V gene are LNHDA and SQIVND (reference sequence). The CDR3 bases are TGTGCCAGTAGTATAGTTGGGGCAGCATATGGCTACACCTTC. Translated, it gives CASSIVGAAYGYTF.

This clone was detected many times. V and J are TRBV6-5 and TRBJ1-1; 7 bases align to TRBD1. This CDR3 is built from 14 residues. The V and J ends lost 8 bases and 4 bases, in that order; junction bases with no gene match: 10. CDR1 and CDR2 (germline): MNHEY, SVGAGI. The chain's CDR3 is CASWRGLKGTEAFF. Written as DNA, the CDR3 is TGTGCCAGCTGGAGGGGGCTAAAGGGCACTGAAGCTTTCTTT.

This clone has just a few counts. The chain employs TRBV27 and TRBJ1-6; 8 bases line up with TRBD1. The CDR3 is made up of 13 amino acids. The trim removed 9 bases at V and 9 bases at J, leaving 7 bases unmatched. Looked up from germline, CDR1 is MNHEY and CDR2 is SMNVEV (reference sequence). CDR3 nucleotides: TGTGCCAGTAAAGGACAGGGAGTTTCACCCCTCCACTTT. Translated, it gives CASKGQGVSPLHF.

The rearrangement joins TRBV6-5 to TRBJ2-7, with 9 bases lining up with TRBD1. The CDR3 totals 14 residues. Trimming removed 6 bases from V and 0 bases from J; junction bases left unmatched: 3. From germline, CDR1 is MNHEY and CDR2 SVGAGI. Here the CDR3 DNA reads TGTGCCAGCAGCCCGACAGGGGGCTCCTACGAGCAGTACGTC. It encodes CASSPTGGSYEQYV.

The J gene is TRBJ2-3, the V gene TRBV2; D gene ambiguous. V was clipped by 9 bases and J by 1 base, with 17 bases between them. CDR1 is SNHLY and CDR2 is FYNNEI in the germline V gene. The CDR3 spans 15 residues. CDR3: CARQQGPLGTDTQYF. In DNA, the CDR3 is TGTGCCAGGCAACAAGGCCCCCTAGGCACAGATACGCAGTATTTT.